A selection of T cell receptor beta chains follows, all from one sample in a study of T cells after yellow fever vaccination. TCRdb processed the 5' RACE reads anew with MiXCR; each CDR3 protein has one entry. Altogether hundreds of thousands of distinct CDR3 sequences are present, around a fifth being singletons, with the ten largest covering about a sixth. This sample comprised PBMCs, obtained around 3 weeks after the first yellow fever vaccination. These receptors came from a man aged 18-30 years who received the YFV17D yellow fever vaccine. CDR3s include the opening cysteine and the closing phenylalanine or tryptophan. Each record gives: clone size, D gene, J gene, V gene, CDR3 DNA, CDR3 protein. D genes are given only for firm matches. Clone size is stated in some rows and not others, as once, few, many or a class when expanded.

few . TRBJ2-5 TRBV7-9 TGTGCCAGCAGCCTTGAACAAGGAGTCACCCAGTACTTC CASSLEQGVTQYF
. . TRBJ2-5 TRBV5-1 TGCGCCAGCAGCTTGAATTCAGGGACCTTCGGAGAGACCCAGTACTTC CASSLNSGTFGETQYF
. . TRBJ1-1 TRBV19 TGTGCCAGTAGTACGCTCCCTGGGGTGAACACTGAAGCTTTCTTT CASSTLPGVNTEAFF
few . TRBJ1-2 TRBV6-5 TGTGCCAGCAGTTACCTGGACGGAGCTAACTATGGCTACACCTTC CASSYLDGANYGYTF
few . TRBJ2-7 TRBV18 TGTGCCAGCTCACCACTTGGGGACTACGAGCAGTACTTC CASSPLGDYEQYF
. . TRBJ1-1 TRBV6-6 TGTGCCAGCAGACCTCGGACGCTTGAGGCTTTCTTT CASRPRTLEAFF
few TRBD1 TRBJ1-2 TRBV20-1 TGCAGTGCTAAGGGCATGGGGACAGCTCTTCCCAACTATGGCTACACCTTC CSAKGMGTALPNYGYTF
. . TRBJ1-4 TRBV23-1 TGCGCCAGCAGCCCCCAGGGGTCTAATGAAAAACTGTTTTTT CASSPQGSNEKLFF
. TRBD1 TRBJ1-5 TRBV29-1 TGCAGCGTTCACACAGGGGGCGATCAGCCCCAGCATTTT CSVHTGGDQPQHF
. . TRBJ2-3 TRBV5-1 TGCGCCAGCAGCTTGGTAGGGTTTGCAGATACGCAGTATTTT CASSLVGFADTQYF
few TRBD1 TRBJ1-1 TRBV18 TGTGCCAGCTCACCTACCGGGACAGGGGGTACGGCCACTGAAGCTTTCTTT CASSPTGTGGTATEAFF
. . TRBJ2-1 TRBV11-2 TGTGCCAGCAGCCCCTTGGGACTCCCGAGGAGCAATGAGCAGTTCTTC CASSPLGLPRSNEQFF
. TRBD1 TRBJ2-1 TRBV20-1 TGCAGTTACCGGGACAGCTCCTACAATGAGCAGTTCTTC CSYRDSSYNEQFF
. . TRBJ2-5 TRBV5-1 TGCGCCAGCAGCTTGGTGGCCAGGGCCCCCCGAGAGACCCAGTACTTC CASSLVARAPRETQYF
. . TRBJ2-6 TRBV3-1 TGTGCCAGCAGCCAAGATCTTGACCTCCTCGGTTCTGGGGCCAACGTCCTGACTTTC CASSQDLDLLGSGANVLTF
. . TRBJ2-5 TRBV28 TGTGCCAGCAGTCACGCTATCGGGGTGCCCGAAGAGACCCAGTACTTC CASSHAIGVPEETQYF
. . TRBJ2-3 TRBV7-2 TGTGCCAGCAGCCGACGGACTCCGGATACGCAGTATTTT CASSRRTPDTQYF